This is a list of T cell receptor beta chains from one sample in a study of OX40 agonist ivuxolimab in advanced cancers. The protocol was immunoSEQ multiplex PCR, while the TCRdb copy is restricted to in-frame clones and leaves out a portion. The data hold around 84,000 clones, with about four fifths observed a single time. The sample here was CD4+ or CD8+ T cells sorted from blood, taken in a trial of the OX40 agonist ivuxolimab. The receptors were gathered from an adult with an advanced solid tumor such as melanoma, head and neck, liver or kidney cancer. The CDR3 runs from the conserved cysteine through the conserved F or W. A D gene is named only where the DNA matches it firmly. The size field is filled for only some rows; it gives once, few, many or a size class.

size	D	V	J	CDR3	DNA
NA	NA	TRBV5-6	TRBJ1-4	CASSLHPGQLFF	TGTGCCAGCAGCTTGCATCCCGGTCAACTGTTTTTT
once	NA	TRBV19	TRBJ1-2	CASTLNTQGFYGYTF	TGTGCCAGTACCCTCAATACCCAGGGATTCTATGGCTACACCTTC
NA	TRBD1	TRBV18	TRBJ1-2	CASSPGQINYGYTF	TGTGCCAGCTCACCGGGACAGATTAACTATGGCTACACCTTC
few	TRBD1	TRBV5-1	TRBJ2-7	CASSSTGTELYEQYF	TGCGCCAGCAGCTCGACCGGGACAGAGTTATACGAGCAGTACTTC
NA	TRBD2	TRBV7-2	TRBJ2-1	CASSLGLAAEQFF	TGTGCCAGCAGCTTAGGACTAGCGGCTGAGCAGTTCTTC
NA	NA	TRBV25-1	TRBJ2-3	CASSGRGSTDTQYF	TGTGCCAGCAGTGGCCGAGGTAGCACAGATACGCAGTATTTT
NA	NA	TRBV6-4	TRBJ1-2	CASSAGDAGNYGYTF	TGTGCCAGCAGTGCCGGAGATGCAGGGAACTATGGCTACACCTTC
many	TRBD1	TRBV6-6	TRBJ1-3	CASSLQGGAGNTIYF	TGTGCCAGCAGCCTCCAGGGGGGGGCGGGAAACACCATATATTTT
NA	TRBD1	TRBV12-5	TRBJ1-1	CASGLGQGAVNTEAFF	TGTGCTAGTGGTTTGGGACAGGGGGCTGTAAACACTGAAGCTTTCTTT
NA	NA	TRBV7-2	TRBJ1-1	CASSLGQVGDTEAFF	TGTGCCAGCAGCTTAGGGCAGGTCGGAGACACTGAAGCTTTCTTT
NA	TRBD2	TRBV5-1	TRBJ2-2	CASSSVAGGHTGELFF	TGCGCCAGCAGCTCGGTAGCGGGAGGCCACACCGGGGAGCTGTTTTTT
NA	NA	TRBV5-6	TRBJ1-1	CASSDDFGTGSLNTEAFF	TGTGCCAGCAGCGACGATTTTGGTACAGGGAGTTTGAACACTGAAGCTTTCTTT
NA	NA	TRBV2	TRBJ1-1	CASSEALRWTEAFF	TGTGCCAGCAGTGAAGCGCTTCGGTGGACTGAAGCTTTCTTT
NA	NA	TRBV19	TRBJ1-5	CASSYKYSNQPQHF	TGTGCCAGTAGTTACAAGTATAGCAATCAGCCCCAGCATTTT
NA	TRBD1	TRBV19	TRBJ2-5	CASSISHRGEETQYF	TGTGCCAGTAGTATATCTCACAGGGGAGAAGAGACCCAGTACTTC
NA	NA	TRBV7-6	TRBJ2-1	CASSLAEGAEQFF	TGTGCCAGCAGCTTAGCGGAGGGTGCGGAGCAGTTCTTC
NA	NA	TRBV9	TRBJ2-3	CASSVGPGGTDTQYF	TGTGCCAGCAGCGTAGGACCAGGTGGCACAGATACGCAGTATTTT
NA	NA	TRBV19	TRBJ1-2	CASSIGGAGSNYGYTF	TGTGCCAGTAGTATTGGCGGGGCAGGGTCCAACTATGGCTACACCTTC
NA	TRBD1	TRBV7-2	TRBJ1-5	CASSLVGGGQGFNQPQHF	TGTGCCAGCAGCTTAGTCGGTGGGGGACAGGGTTTCAATCAGCCCCAGCATTTT
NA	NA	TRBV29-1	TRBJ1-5	CSVGGGGGNQPQHF	TGCAGCGTTGGGGGCGGGGGCGGCAATCAGCCCCAGCATTTT
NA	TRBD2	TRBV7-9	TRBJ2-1	CASSLLAGGPNEQFF	TGTGCCAGCAGCTTGTTGGCGGGGGGGCCGAATGAGCAGTTCTTC
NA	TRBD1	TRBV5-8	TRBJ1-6	CASSLGQGWSPLHF	TGTGCCAGCAGCCTGGGACAGGGATGGTCACCCCTCCACTTT
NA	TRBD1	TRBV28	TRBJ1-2	CASNVPGQGGYGYTF	TGTGCCAGCAATGTCCCGGGACAGGGAGGATATGGCTACACCTTC
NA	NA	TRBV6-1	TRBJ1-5	CASSEGSPSNQPQHF	TGTGCCAGCAGTGAAGGAAGTCCCTCCAATCAGCCCCAGCATTTT
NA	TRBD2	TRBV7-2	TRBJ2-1	CASSLGGSSSYNEQFF	TGTGCCAGCAGTCTGGGAGGGTCGAGCTCCTACAATGAGCAGTTCTTC
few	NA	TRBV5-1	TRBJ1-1	CASSPPGANTEAFF	TGCGCCAGCAGCCCCCCAGGGGCGAACACTGAAGCTTTCTTT
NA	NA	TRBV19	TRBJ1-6	CASSMVGRSSYNSPLHF	TGTGCCAGTAGTATGGTAGGACGGAGCTCCTATAATTCACCCCTCCACTTT
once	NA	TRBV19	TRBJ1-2	CASSLRTANYGYTF	TGTGCCAGTAGTCTACGGACAGCTAACTATGGCTACACCTTC
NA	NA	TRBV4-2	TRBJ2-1	CASSQDPRSSYNEQFF	TGTGCCAGCAGCCAAGATCCCCGAAGCTCCTACAATGAGCAGTTCTTC
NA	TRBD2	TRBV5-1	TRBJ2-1	CASGAGDSYNEQFF	TGCGCCAGCGGAGCGGGAGACTCCTACAATGAGCAGTTCTTC
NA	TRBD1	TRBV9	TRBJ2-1	CASSVRDRGYNEQFF	TGTGCCAGCAGCGTTAGGGACAGGGGATACAATGAGCAGTTCTTC
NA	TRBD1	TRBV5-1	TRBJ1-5	CASSPGQGINQPQHF	TGCGCCAGCAGCCCGGGACAGGGGATCAATCAGCCCCAGCATTTT
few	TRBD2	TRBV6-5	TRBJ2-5	CASSQGLAGRTQYF	TGTGCCAGCAGTCAGGGACTAGCGGGTAGGACCCAGTACTTC
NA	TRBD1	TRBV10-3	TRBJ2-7	CATRFRDSSSYEQYF	TGTGCCACAAGATTCCGGGACAGCTCATCCTACGAGCAGTACTTC
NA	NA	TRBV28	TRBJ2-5	CASNSAAGAGETQYF	TGTGCCAGCAACTCGGCGGCAGGGGCGGGGGAGACCCAGTACTTC
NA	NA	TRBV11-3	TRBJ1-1	CASSMRGKNTEAFF	TGTGCCAGCAGCATGAGGGGTAAGAACACTGAAGCTTTCTTT
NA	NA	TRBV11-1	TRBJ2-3	CASSRTETDTQYF	TGTGCCAGCAGCAGGACAGAGACAGATACGCAGTATTTT
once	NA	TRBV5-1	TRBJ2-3	CASSLLETSSTDTQYF	TGCGCCAGCAGCCTACTGGAAACATCTAGCACAGATACGCAGTATTTT
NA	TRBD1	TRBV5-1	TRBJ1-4	CASSPGGTDEKLFF	TGCGCCAGCAGTCCAGGGGGCACGGATGAAAAACTGTTTTTT
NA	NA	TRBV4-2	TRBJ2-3	CASSQDGWERVSTDTQYF	TGTGCCAGCAGCCAAGATGGGTGGGAGCGGGTTAGCACAGATACGCAGTATTTT
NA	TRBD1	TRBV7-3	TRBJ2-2	CASSERQGVGGELFF	TGTGCCAGCAGCGAACGACAGGGGGTAGGCGGGGAGCTGTTTTTT
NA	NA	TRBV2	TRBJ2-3	CASSLAGTQYF	TGTGCCAGCAGCTTGGCGGGGACGCAGTATTTT
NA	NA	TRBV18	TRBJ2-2	CASSQGRNTGELFF	TGTGCCAGCTCTCAAGGCAGGAACACCGGGGAGCTGTTTTTT
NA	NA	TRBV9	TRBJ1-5	CASSRRGGGEEPQHF	TGTGCCAGCAGCAGACGTGGGGGGGGTGAGGAGCCCCAGCATTTT
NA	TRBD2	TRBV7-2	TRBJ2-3	CASSLWAGGGADTQYF	TGTGCCAGCAGCTTATGGGCGGGAGGGGGAGCAGATACGCAGTATTTT
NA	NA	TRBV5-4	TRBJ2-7	CASSRGSLPYEQYF	TGTGCCAGCAGTCGGGGGAGTCTCCCCTACGAGCAGTACTTC
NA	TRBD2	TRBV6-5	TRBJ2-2	CASSYGSGTTGELFF	TGTGCCAGCAGTTACGGTAGCGGGACGACCGGGGAGCTGTTTTTT
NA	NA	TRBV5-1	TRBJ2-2	CASSLITGIGELFF	TGCGCCAGCAGCTTGATTACGGGGATCGGGGAGCTGTTTTTT
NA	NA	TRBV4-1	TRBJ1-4	CASSQSRQGPPGEKLFF	TGCGCCAGCAGCCAATCCCGCCAGGGACCTCCCGGTGAAAAACTGTTTTTT
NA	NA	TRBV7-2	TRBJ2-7	CASSLSPSYEQYF	TGTGCCAGCAGCTTATCCCCCTCCTACGAGCAGTACTTC